The present T cell receptor (beta chain) was sequenced within a study of OX40 agonist ivuxolimab in advanced cancers. Background on the study: As their treatment, patients were administered ivuxolimab, an agonistic anti-OX40 (CD134) antibody.

Trimming stripped 3 bases from V and 1 base from J, with 12 bases between. The CDR3 is made up of 15 amino acids. CDR1 is MDHEN, CDR2 SYDVKM, per germline. Profiled with immunoSEQ multiplex PCR; TCRdb holds only in-frame clones, not every one. The table shows approximately 60,000 clones, with under 85% occurring only once. This sequence originates from an adult with an advanced solid tumor such as melanoma, head and neck, liver or kidney cancer. Sample: CD4+ or CD8+ T cells sorted from blood, taken in a trial of the OX40 agonist ivuxolimab. V gene TRBV28 combines with J gene TRBJ2-5, with D unclear. The DNA for the CDR3 is TGTGCCAGCAGTTTTTCGAGTGGCGGCCAAGAGACCCAGTACTTC. Translated, it gives CASSFSSGGQETQYF.